The clone carrying this T cell receptor (beta chain) turned up a few times. Its antigen is currently unknown. The CDR3 totals 18 residues. J lost 2 bases, V lost 1 base, and 8 bases had no gene match. Germline CDR1 and CDR2: SGHDT and YYEEEE. This entry comes from a study of OX40 agonist ivuxolimab in advanced cancers. As for the study in general: Patients took ivuxolimab, an agonistic anti-OX40 (CD134) antibody. Dose-escalation patients were diagnosed with hepatocellular carcinoma, melanoma, renal cell cancer or head and neck cancer. Study conclusions and caveats: There was clonal expansion of CD4+ and CD8+ blood T cells by week 6 at 0.1 to 3.0 mg/kg.

Only in-frame clones appear in the TCRdb table, and some are missing; sequencing was by immunoSEQ multiplex PCR. The sample has some 74,000 clones; around 87% are singletons. This sequence originates from an adult with an advanced solid tumor such as melanoma, head and neck, liver or kidney cancer. Sample: CD4+ or CD8+ T cells sorted from blood, taken in a trial of the OX40 agonist ivuxolimab. The chain employs TRBV5-6 and TRBJ2-1; 11 nucleotides match TRBD2. The CDR3 spells CASSLSGTSGGPYNEQFF. The CDR3, as DNA: TGTGCCAGCAGCTTGTCCGGGACTAGCGGTGGACCCTACAATGAGCAGTTCTTC.